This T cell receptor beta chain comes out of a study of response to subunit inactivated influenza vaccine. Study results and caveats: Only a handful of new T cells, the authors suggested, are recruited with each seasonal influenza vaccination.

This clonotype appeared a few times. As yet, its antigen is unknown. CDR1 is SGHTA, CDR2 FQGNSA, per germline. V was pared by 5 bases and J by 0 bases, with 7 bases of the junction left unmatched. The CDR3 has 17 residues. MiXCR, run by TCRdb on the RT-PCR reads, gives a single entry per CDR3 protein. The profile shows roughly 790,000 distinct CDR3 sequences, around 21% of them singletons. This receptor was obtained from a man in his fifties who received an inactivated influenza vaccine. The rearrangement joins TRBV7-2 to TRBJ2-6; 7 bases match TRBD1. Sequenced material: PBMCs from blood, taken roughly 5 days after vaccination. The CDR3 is CASSIRQGHSGANVLTF. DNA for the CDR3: TGTGCCAGCAGCATACGACAGGGCCACTCTGGGGCCAACGTCCTGACTTTC.